Following are 9 T cell receptor beta chains from one sample sequenced in a study of OX40 agonist ivuxolimab in advanced cancers. Here immunoSEQ multiplex PCR was the method, and the copy in TCRdb shows in-frame clones only, minus some. This table has 80,000 to 95,000 clones, just over 90% appearing once. The input for sequencing was CD4+ or CD8+ T cells sorted from blood, taken in a trial of the OX40 agonist ivuxolimab. The receptors were sampled from an adult with an advanced solid tumor such as melanoma, head and neck, liver or kidney cancer.

This sequence joins TRBV28 and TRBJ2-1; D might be TRBD2 (6 bases). The CDR3 is 14 amino acids. Germline loops: CDR1 MDHEN, CDR2 SYDVKM. V was pared by 9 bases and J by 8 bases, with 20 bases between. The DNA of the CDR3 is TGTGCCAGTGGCCGGGAGTCCTATTTCTATGAGCAGTTCTTC. It encodes CASGRESYFYEQFF.

This clone was seen once. This chain connects TRBV4-1 to TRBJ2-4; 7 nucleotides line up with TRBD1. The trim removed 4 bases at V and 5 bases at J, leaving 11 bases unmatched. The CDR3 is 16 residues long. CDR1 MGHRA and CDR2 YSYEKL come from the germline V gene. In DNA, the CDR3 is TGCGCCAGCAGCCGCGGAGTTATGACAGGGCAAAACATTCAGTACTTC. It encodes CASSRGVMTGQNIQYF.

The V gene is TRBV9, the J gene TRBJ2-1; TRBD1 is a possible D gene (5 bases). Trimming pared 0 bases from V and 13 bases from J, leaving 20 bases between. The germline CDR1 and CDR2 sequences are SGDLS and YYNGEE. CDR3 length: 15 amino acids. The CDR3 spells CASSVAPDISVPQFF. CDR3 sequence (DNA): TGTGCCAGCAGCGTAGCTCCGGACATTTCAGTGCCCCAGTTCTTC.

The chain recombines TRBV19 with TRBJ1-1; 7 bases agree with TRBD1. The CDR3 length is 14 residues. Per germline, CDR1 LNHDA and CDR2 SQIVND (reference sequence). J lost 1 base, V lost 3 bases, and 2 bases had no gene match. Here the CDR3 reads CASSIGDRNTEAFF. The CDR3 coding sequence is TGTGCCAGTAGTATCGGGGACAGGAACACTGAAGCTTTCTTT.

This chain joins TRBV2 and TRBJ1-6; D possibly corresponds to TRBD1 (5 bases). The length of the CDR3 is 13 residues. Per germline, CDR1 SNHLY and CDR2 FYNNEI. The V end lost 4 bases, the J end lost 9 bases, and 10 bases lay between the germline ends. The CDR3 coding sequence is TGTGCCAGCAGTGGGGACGTTGTTTCACCCCTCCACTTT. Translating gives CASSGDVVSPLHF.

V and J are TRBV4-1 and TRBJ1-2; D unresolved. The V gene's germline CDR1 is MGHRA and CDR2 YSYEKL. The CDR3 runs to 13 residues. Trimming shortened V by 0 bases and J by 11 bases, and 13 bases separated the two germline ends. The CDR3 sequence is CASSQDRTSGYTF. DNA of the CDR3: TGCGCCAGCAGCCAAGATAGGACGTCGGGGTACACCTTC.

In this sample, this clone turned up once. The V and J genes are TRBV7-2 and TRBJ2-7, with TRBD1 matching 7 bases. The V gene end was trimmed by 5 bases and the J gene end by 3 bases; junction bases not matched to a gene: 7. Germline-derived CDR1 and CDR2 are SGHTA and FQGNSA. The CDR3 has 14 amino acids. DNA for the CDR3: TGTGCCAGCAGCCAAACGACAGGGAGCTACGAGCAGTACTTC. Encoded protein: CASSQTTGSYEQYF. Supplemented by reference TRBV7-2 and TRBJ2-7, the full variable domain reads GAGVSQSPSNKVTEKGKDVELRCDPISGHTALYWYRQSLGQGLEFLIYFQGNSAPDKSGLPSDRFSAERTGGSVSTLTIQRTQQEDSAVYLCASSQTTGSYEQYFGPGTRLTVT.

The chain couples TRBV30 to TRBJ2-7; D is possibly TRBD1 or TRBD2 (5 bases each). The V end was cut by 2 bases, the J end by 4 bases, with 15 bases between. CDR3 size: 14 residues. Per the germline V gene, CDR1 is GTSNPN and CDR2 is SVGIG (reference sequence). CDR3 in amino acids: CAWSSPGRRYEQYF. The CDR3 DNA is TGTGCCTGGAGTTCCCCGGGACGTAGATACGAGCAGTACTTC.

The rearrangement links TRBV27 to TRBJ2-7; 9 bases line up with TRBD1. Germline V gene sequence: CDR1 MNHEY, CDR2 SMNVEV (reference sequence). This CDR3 is built from 15 residues. V was clipped by 6 bases and J by 2 bases; unmatched bases: 8. The CDR3 DNA reads TGTGCCAGCAGCTCCTCCGGGACAGGGACCTACGAGCAGTACTTC. It encodes CASSSSGTGTYEQYF.